This T cell receptor (beta chain) was found in a study of siplizumab effects on memory and regulatory T cells. The study, taken as a whole, reports: The diversity of naive T cells seemed greater than that of memory cells, and their alloresponse contribution seemed major. Alloreactive sequences traceable to unstimulated CD4+ memory cells were significantly reduced by siplizumab.

V was clipped by 5 bases and J by 2 bases, with 16 bases between them. Germline assignment: CDR1 MDHEN and CDR2 SYDVKM. CDR3 length: 15 residues. TCRdb's table, derived via immunoSEQ multiplex PCR, lists solely in-frame clones and lacks some. Here the sample spans roughly 100,000 clones, approximately 90% being singletons. Notes on this clone: Its antigen is currently unknown.

Sequenced sample: CD4+ T cells sorted from blood. This clonotype originated in a human donor in good health. The chain has TRBV28 and TRBJ2-7; D is perhaps TRBD2 (5 bases). The CDR3 DNA follows: TGTGCCAGCAGTCCCAGAGGAGTCGGGGCCTACGAGCAGTACTTC. It is translated as CASSPRGVGAYEQYF.